The 22 T cell receptor beta chains below come from one sample, sequenced in a study of cytomegalovirus exposure and HLA in healthy donors. Use of 60 Vbeta and 13 Jbeta primers characterized the PCR. Profiled with immunoSEQ multiplex PCR; TCRdb holds only in-frame clones, not every one. The table includes over 75,000 clones, around nine tenths detected once. Input material: PBMCs. The source of these receptors is a man younger than 45 in good health and CMV-seropositive.

This clone occurred once. This sequence joins TRBV5-1 and TRBJ2-1, with TRBD2 matching 11 bases. CDR3 length: 19 amino acids. Germline CDR1 is SGHRS and CDR2 is YFSETQ. After removal of 0 bases from V and 5 bases from J, the junction contained 13 bases not matched to a gene. The CDR3 DNA sequence: TGCGCCAGCAGCTTGGTTGGTAGCGGGAGGGCCCCCGCCCACAATGAGCAGTTCTTC. This translates into CASSLVGSGRAPAHNEQFF.

The V call is TRBV30, the J call TRBJ1-1, with 8 nucleotides matching TRBD1. V shed 0 bases, J shed 2 bases, and the junction held 5 bases outside the gene matches. CDR1 and CDR2 from the germline V gene are GTSNPN and SVGIG (reference sequence). This CDR3 is built from 15 residues. CDR3 amino acids: CAWSVRTGGNTEAFF. DNA of the CDR3: TGTGCCTGGAGTGTCCGAACAGGGGGAAACACTGAAGCTTTCTTT.

The chain has TRBV28 and TRBJ1-2; no clear D. This CDR3 spans 14 amino acids. Germline CDR1 and CDR2: MDHEN and SYDVKM. V was shortened by 0 bases and J by 5 bases, with 10 bases between the two germline ends. The CDR3 region is CASSLWGREYGYTF. CDR3 DNA: TGTGCCAGCAGTTTATGGGGCCGAGAATATGGCTACACCTTC.

The J gene is TRBJ1-1, the V gene TRBV27, with D possibly being TRBD1 (6 bases). Deletions cut 8 bases from V and 7 bases from J, with 17 bases between. The CDR3 contains 13 residues. Germline CDR1 MNHEY, CDR2 SMNVEV (reference sequence). The CDR3 loop is CASWRGRGNEAFF. The CDR3 DNA sequence: TGTGCCAGCTGGAGGGGGAGGGGCAATGAAGCTTTCTTT.

The CDR3 sequence is CASSLISGVRYGYTF. The CDR3 bases are TGTGCCAGCAGCTTAATTTCAGGGGTACGGTATGGCTACACCTTC. V and J are TRBV11-2 and TRBJ1-2; D is possibly TRBD1 (6 bases). V lost 2 bases, J lost 5 bases, and 15 bases lay in between. The germline V gene encodes CDR1 SGHAT and CDR2 FQNNGV. The length of the CDR3 is 15 residues.

The rearrangement links TRBV7-2 to TRBJ1-1; 7 nucleotides agree with TRBD1. Trimming took 0 bases from V and 7 from J; bases not matched to a gene: 17. The CDR3 spans 18 residues. The V gene's germline CDR1 is SGHTA and CDR2 FQGNSA. CDR3 coding DNA: TGTGCCAGCAGCTTAGCGTACCCGGGACAGAGTCACCGAATTGAAGCTTTCTTT. This sequence encodes CASSLAYPGQSHRIEAFF.

V gene TRBV28 combines with J gene TRBJ1-5, with 9 positions matching TRBD1. Germline assignment: CDR1 MDHEN and CDR2 SYDVKM. V dropped 4 bases and J dropped 4; count of bases not matched to a gene: 5. This CDR3 contains 15 residues. In nucleotides, the CDR3 is TGTGCCAGCAGTTCTACCGGGACAGGGAATCAGCCCCAGCATTTT. This encodes CASSSTGTGNQPQHF.

With respect to this clone: The junction departs from the called germline gene at one end, perhaps through a read error. The V gene is TRBV4-1, the J gene TRBJ2-1; D unclear. CDR3 length: 14 amino acids. Germline assignment: CDR1 MGHRA and CDR2 YSYEKL. DNA for the CDR3: TGCGCCAGCAGCCAGACTGACTCCAACAATGAGCAGTTCTTC. Its translation is CASSQTDSNNEQFF.

V and J are TRBV2 and TRBJ2-3; TRBD2 matches at 7 bases. The V gene's germline CDR1 is SNHLY and CDR2 FYNNEI. V trimming: 0 bases; J trimming: 3 bases; junction bases outside the gene matches: 6. This CDR3 region has 16 residues. CDR3 sequence: CASSEALSSGTDTQYF. The CDR3 DNA sequence: TGTGCCAGCAGTGAAGCGCTTAGTAGCGGGACAGATACGCAGTATTTT.

The rearrangement uses TRBV10-3 and TRBJ2-2; tentatively, D is TRBD2 (5 bases). Trimming removed 2 bases at V and 0 bases at J, with 13 bases between. This CDR3 has 17 amino acids. Looked up from germline, CDR1 is ENHRY and CDR2 is SYGVKD. CDR3 amino acids: CAISEHVGGPNTGELFF. Here the CDR3 DNA reads TGTGCCATCAGTGAGCATGTTGGAGGCCCGAACACCGGGGAGCTGTTTTTT.

J is TRBJ1-1 and V is TRBV9, with 7 bases identical to TRBD1. Germline assignment: CDR1 SGDLS and CDR2 YYNGEE. This CDR3 region has 15 residues. V was clipped by 0 bases and J by 1 base; unmatched bases: 3. The CDR3 DNA reads as TGTGCCAGCAGCGTAGCTACAGGGGAGAACACTGAAGCTTTCTTT. Its translation: CASSVATGENTEAFF.

The V call is TRBV5-4, the J call TRBJ2-1; D might be TRBD1 (6 bases). CDR1 and CDR2 (germline): SGHNT, YYREEE (reference sequence). The CDR3 sequence is 16 residues long. V lost 1 base to trimming and J lost 2 bases, with 13 bases between them. CDR3 nucleotides: TGTGCCAGCAGCTTGAGAGCACAGGGCCCCTACAATGAGCAGTTCTTC. Encoded protein: CASSLRAQGPYNEQFF.

The CDR3 here is CASSLSWTSGGETQYF. CDR3 coding DNA: TGCGCCAGCAGCTTGTCCTGGACTAGCGGGGGAGAGACCCAGTACTTC. This rearrangement joins TRBV5-1 to TRBJ2-5; 13 nucleotides line up with TRBD2. The CDR3 totals 16 residues. The V segment lost 1 base and the J segment 4 bases; nucleotides outside the gene matches: 4. The V gene's germline CDR1 is SGHRS and CDR2 YFSETQ.

V usage is TRBV21-1 and J usage is TRBJ2-7; whether TRBD2, the table's D call, matches the DNA was not checked. TRBV21-1 is a listed pseudogene. The CDR3 is 15 residues long. CDR3 sequence: CAGRGGGRHSYEQYF. The CDR3 DNA sequence: TGTGCCGGCCGGGGGGGCGGGAGGCACTCCTACGAGCAGTACTTC.

The J gene is TRBJ1-2, the V gene TRBV11-3; 7 positions match TRBD1. Germline-derived CDR1 and CDR2 are SGHNT and YENEEA. V lost 0 bases and J lost 4; bases outside the gene matches: 5. The CDR3 sequence is 15 residues long. In nucleotides, the CDR3 is TGTGCCAGCAGCTTAGATCGGCGGACAGGCTATGGCTACACCTTC. Encoded protein: CASSLDRRTGYGYTF.

To note about this clone: At one end, the junction sequence differs from germline, possibly due to a read error. This chain joins TRBV7-7 and TRBJ2-5; TRBD2 matches at 9 bases. Germline V CDR1 and CDR2: SSHAT, FNYEAQ (reference sequence). This CDR3 is built from 14 residues. This chain's CDR3 is CASSLAGVGETQYF. In DNA form, the CDR3 reads TGTGCTAGCAGCTTAGCGGGAGTAGGGGAGACCCAGTACTTC.

V and J are TRBV7-2 and TRBJ2-3; 9 positions agree with TRBD2. The CDR3 consists of 15 residues. CDR1 is SGHTA, CDR2 FQGNSA, per germline. V shed 7 bases, J shed 3 bases, and the junction held 8 bases outside the gene matches. CDR3 bases: TGTGCCAGCAACCCGACTAGCGGAACTACAGATACGCAGTATTTT. Translated: CASNPTSGTTDTQYF. Using reference TRBV7-2 and TRBJ2-3 for the parts outside the CDR3, the full variable domain is GAGVSQSPSNKVTEKGKDVELRCDPISGHTALYWYRQSLGQGLEFLIYFQGNSAPDKSGLPSDRFSAERTGGSVSTLTIQRTQQEDSAVYLCASNPTSGTTDTQYFGPGTRLTVL.

The V and J genes are TRBV6-5 and TRBJ1-3, with a possible D match to TRBD1 (5 bases). Germline loops: CDR1 MNHEY, CDR2 SVGAGI. Trimming took off 0 bases at V and 0 bases at J, with 6 bases between the two ends. The CDR3 has 15 amino acids. The CDR3 is CASSYSGRSGNTIYF. Here the CDR3 DNA reads TGTGCCAGCAGTTACTCGGGGCGCTCTGGAAACACCATATATTTT.

The genes are TRBV11-2 and TRBJ2-5; the match to TRBD2 covers 9 bases. Germline trimming cut 1 base from V and 4 bases from J; bases unmatched to any gene: 10. The CDR3 loop spans 17 amino acids. Germline assignment: CDR1 SGHAT and CDR2 FQNNGV. CDR3: CASSLGRGGRASETQYF. As DNA, the CDR3 is TGTGCCAGCAGCTTAGGTAGAGGCGGGAGGGCCTCAGAGACCCAGTACTTC.

The chain joins TRBV6-5 to TRBJ1-2, with TRBD1 identical over 7 bases. The CDR3 sequence is 13 residues long. The V and J ends lost 6 bases and 4 bases, in that order; junction bases with no gene match: 5. The germline gives CDR1 MNHEY, CDR2 SVGAGI. The CDR3 sequence: CASSAGQLYGYTF. The CDR3 coding sequence is TGTGCCAGCAGCGCGGGACAGCTCTATGGCTACACCTTC.

The V call is TRBV6-6, the J call TRBJ1-5; D not certain. V lost 8 bases, J lost 4 bases, and 3 bases lay in between. CDR1 MNHNY and CDR2 SVGAGI come from the germline V gene (reference sequence). This CDR3 region has 10 residues. The CDR3 DNA reads TGTGCCAGCCCGAATCAGCCCCAGCATTTT. It translates to CASPNQPQHF.

The rearrangement uses TRBV7-6 and TRBJ2-2; 10 nucleotides agree with TRBD2. CDR1 and CDR2 from the germline V gene are SGHVS and FNYEAQ. CDR3 length equals 16 residues. V lost 3 bases, J lost 7 bases, and 8 bases stayed unmatched. In nucleotides, the CDR3 is TGTGCCAGCAGCTTTACTAGCGGGATTTCGGGCGGGGAGCTGTTTTTT. Its protein is CASSFTSGISGGELFF.